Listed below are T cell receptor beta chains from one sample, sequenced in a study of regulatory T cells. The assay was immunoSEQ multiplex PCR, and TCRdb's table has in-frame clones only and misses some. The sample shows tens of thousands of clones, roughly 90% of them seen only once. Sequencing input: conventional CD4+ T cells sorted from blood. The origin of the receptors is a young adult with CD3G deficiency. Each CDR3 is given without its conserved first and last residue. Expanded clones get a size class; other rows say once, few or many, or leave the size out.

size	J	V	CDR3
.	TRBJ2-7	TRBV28	ASSGLALAYEQY
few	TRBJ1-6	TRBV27	ASSLERGRALH
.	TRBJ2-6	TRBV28	ASGGGSTRSGANVLT
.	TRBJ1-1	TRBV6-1	ASTLKQSYEAF
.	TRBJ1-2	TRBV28	ASSPLRQEYGYT
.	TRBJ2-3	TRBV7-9	ASSLGGTDTQY
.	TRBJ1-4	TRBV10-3	AIRPSLGEKLF
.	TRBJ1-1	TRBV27	ASSWKVNTEAF
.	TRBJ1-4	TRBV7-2	ASSSTGATNEKLF
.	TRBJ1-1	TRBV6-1	ASRPQGRGTEAF
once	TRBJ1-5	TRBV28	ASSPLRGQPQH
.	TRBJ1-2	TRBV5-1	ASRADSGANYGYT
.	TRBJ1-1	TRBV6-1	ASRTTDNTEAF
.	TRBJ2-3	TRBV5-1	ASSLGGLDTQY
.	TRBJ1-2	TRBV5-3	ARSFRVRYGYT
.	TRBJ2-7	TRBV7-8	ASSPGAGLWKGYEQY
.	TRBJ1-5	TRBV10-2	ASSDENQPQH
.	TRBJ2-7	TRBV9	ASSAFRGRSPPNYEQH
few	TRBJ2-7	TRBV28	ATSMGQALYEQY
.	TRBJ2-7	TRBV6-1	ASSEKIRFSYEQY
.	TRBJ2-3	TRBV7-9	ASSPLIGLAGTDTQY
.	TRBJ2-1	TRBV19	ASSTGTLPPNEQF
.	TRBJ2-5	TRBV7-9	ASTLAGEETQY
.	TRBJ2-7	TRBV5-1	ASSILGGAGVSNEQY
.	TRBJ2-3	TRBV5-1	ASSWGYPTDTQY
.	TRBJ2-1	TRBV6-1	ASSEYIGTVYNEQF
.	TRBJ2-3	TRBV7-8	ASSQVRQGPQY
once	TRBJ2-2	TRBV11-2	ASQPFSLTGELF
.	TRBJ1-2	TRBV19	ASRSSGTAFYGYT
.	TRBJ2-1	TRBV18	ASSPPLKLEQF
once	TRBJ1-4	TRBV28	ASSLMTGGEKLF
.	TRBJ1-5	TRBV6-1	ASSEGMAILH
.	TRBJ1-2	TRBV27	ASSLSAAGGGYT
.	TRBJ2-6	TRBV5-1	ATRRGDSGANVLT
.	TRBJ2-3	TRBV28	ASSFSGIRVDTQY
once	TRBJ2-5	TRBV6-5	ASKTRQGPKTQY
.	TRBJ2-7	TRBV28	ASSSTGILYEQY
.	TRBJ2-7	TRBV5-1	ASSLTGTSYDGQY
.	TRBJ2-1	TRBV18	ASSPRATYNEQF
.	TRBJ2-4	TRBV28	ASSRRRTVAKNIQY
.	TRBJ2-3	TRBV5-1	ASSSGGDTQY
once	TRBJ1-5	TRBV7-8	ASSPNAQPQH
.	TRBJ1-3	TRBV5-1	ASSLDPSPGNTIY